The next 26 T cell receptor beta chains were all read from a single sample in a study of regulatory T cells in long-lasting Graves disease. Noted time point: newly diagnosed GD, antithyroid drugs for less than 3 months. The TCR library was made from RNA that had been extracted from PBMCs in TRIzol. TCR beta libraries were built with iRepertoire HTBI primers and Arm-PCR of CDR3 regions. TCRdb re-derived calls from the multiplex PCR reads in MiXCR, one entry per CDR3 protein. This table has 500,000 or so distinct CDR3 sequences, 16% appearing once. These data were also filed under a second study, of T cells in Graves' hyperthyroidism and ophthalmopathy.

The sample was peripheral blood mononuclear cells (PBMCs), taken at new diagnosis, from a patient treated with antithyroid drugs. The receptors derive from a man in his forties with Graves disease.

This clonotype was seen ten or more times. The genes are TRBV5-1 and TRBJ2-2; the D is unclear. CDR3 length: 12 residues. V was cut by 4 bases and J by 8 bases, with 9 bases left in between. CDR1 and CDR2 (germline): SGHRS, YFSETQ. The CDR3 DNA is TGCGCCAGCAGCCCGGGCGGAGGGGAGCTGTTTTTT. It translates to CASSPGGGELFF.

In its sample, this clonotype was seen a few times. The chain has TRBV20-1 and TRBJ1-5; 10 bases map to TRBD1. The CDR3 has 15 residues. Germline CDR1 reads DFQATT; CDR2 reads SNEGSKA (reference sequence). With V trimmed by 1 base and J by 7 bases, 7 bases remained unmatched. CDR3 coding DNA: TGCAGTGCTAGAGGAGAGGACAGGGGGGCCCAGCCCCAGCATTTT. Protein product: CSARGEDRGAQPQHF.

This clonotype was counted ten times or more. The CDR3 DNA sequence: TGCGCCAGCAGCTTGGGGGACTTTTCCACCGGGGAGCTGTTTTTT. Translated: CASSLGDFSTGELFF. The V call is TRBV5-1, the J call TRBJ2-2; tentatively, D is TRBD2 (6 bases). The germline CDR1 and CDR2 sequences are SGHRS and YFSETQ. Deletions cut 0 bases from V and 4 bases from J, with 10 bases between. The CDR3 totals 15 residues.

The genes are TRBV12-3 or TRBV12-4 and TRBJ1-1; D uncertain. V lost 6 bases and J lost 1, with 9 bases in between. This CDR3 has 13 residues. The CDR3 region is CASSDRKNTEAFF. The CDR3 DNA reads TGTGCCAGCAGCGATAGGAAGAACACTGAAGCTTTCTTT.

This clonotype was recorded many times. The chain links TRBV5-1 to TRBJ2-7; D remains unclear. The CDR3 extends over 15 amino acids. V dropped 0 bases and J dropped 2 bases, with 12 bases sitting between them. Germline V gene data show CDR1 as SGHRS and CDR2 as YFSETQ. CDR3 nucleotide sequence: TGCGCCAGCAGCTTGGGAATAGGGCCTACCTACGAGCAGTACTTC. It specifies CASSLGIGPTYEQYF.

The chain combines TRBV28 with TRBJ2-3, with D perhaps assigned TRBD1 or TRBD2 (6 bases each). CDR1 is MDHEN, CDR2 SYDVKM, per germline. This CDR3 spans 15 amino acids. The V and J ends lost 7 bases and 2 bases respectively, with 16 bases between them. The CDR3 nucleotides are TGTGCCAGCACAAACAGGGAGGCCACCACAGATACGCAGTATTTT. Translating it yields CASTNREATTDTQYF.

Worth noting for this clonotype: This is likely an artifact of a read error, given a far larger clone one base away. The CDR3 sequence is CASSTGKGGRETQYF. CDR3 nucleotide sequence: TGTGCCAGCAGTACCGGGAAAGGGGGAAGGGAGACCCAGTACTTC. The chain is built from TRBV5-4 and TRBJ2-1; D possibly corresponds to TRBD1 (6 bases). The assigned J gene may be wrong: the sequence end matches TRBJ2-5 better. The V gene's germline CDR1 is SGHNT and CDR2 YYREEE (reference sequence). This CDR3 is 15 amino acids long.

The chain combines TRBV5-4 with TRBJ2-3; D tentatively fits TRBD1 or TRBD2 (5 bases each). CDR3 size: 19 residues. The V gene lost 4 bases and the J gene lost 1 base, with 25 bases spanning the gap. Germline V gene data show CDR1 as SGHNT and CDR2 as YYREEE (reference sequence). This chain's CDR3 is CASSPTPRGSQRGTDTQYF. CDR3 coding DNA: TGTGCCAGCAGCCCTACCCCTCGGGGCAGCCAGAGGGGCACAGATACGCAGTATTTT. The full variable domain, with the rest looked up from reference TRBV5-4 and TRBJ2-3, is ETGVTQSPTHLIKTRGQQVTLRCSSQSGHNTVSWYQQALGQGPQFIFQYYREEENGRGNFPPRFSGLQFPNYSSELNVNALELDDSALYLCASSPTPRGSQRGTDTQYFGPGTRLTVL.

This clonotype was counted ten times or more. In nucleotides, the CDR3 is TGTGCCAGCAGCTTTGGTAGCGGTAACACAGATACGCAGTATTTT. Protein sequence: CASSFGSGNTDTQYF. This rearrangement joins TRBV7-9 to TRBJ2-3, with D possibly matching TRBD2 (6 bases). Between the trimmed V and J ends, which lost 3 bases and 2 bases, there was a span of 12 bases. The CDR3 is made up of 15 amino acids. Germline V gene lookup returns CDR1 SEHNR and CDR2 FQNEAQ (reference sequence).

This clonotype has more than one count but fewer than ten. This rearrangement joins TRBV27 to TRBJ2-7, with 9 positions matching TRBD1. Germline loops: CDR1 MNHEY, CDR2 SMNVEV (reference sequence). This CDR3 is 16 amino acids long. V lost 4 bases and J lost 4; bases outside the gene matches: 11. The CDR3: CASSYKPGQGLYEQYF. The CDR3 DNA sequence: TGTGCCAGCAGTTATAAGCCGGGACAGGGACTTTACGAGCAGTACTTC.

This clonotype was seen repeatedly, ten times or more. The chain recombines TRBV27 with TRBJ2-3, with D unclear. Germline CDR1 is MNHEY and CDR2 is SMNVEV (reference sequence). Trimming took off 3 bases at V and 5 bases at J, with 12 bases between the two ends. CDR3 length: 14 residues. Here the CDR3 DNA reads TGTGCCAGCAGTTTTGGTCTCCCGGGAGATACGCAGTATTTT. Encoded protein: CASSFGLPGDTQYF.

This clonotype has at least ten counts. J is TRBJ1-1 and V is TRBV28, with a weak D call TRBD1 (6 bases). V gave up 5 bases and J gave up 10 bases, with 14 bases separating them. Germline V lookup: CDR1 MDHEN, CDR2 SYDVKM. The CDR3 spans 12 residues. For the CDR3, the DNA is TGTGCCAGCAGTCCCGTAGGGGGTTCAGCTTTCTTT. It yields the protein CASSPVGGSAFF.

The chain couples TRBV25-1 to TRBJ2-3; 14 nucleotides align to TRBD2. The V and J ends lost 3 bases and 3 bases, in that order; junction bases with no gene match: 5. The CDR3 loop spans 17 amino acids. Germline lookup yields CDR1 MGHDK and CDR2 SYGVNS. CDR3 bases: TGTGCCAGCAGTGAGGGGACTAGCGGGAGATGGACAGATACGCAGTATTTT. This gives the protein CASSEGTSGRWTDTQYF.

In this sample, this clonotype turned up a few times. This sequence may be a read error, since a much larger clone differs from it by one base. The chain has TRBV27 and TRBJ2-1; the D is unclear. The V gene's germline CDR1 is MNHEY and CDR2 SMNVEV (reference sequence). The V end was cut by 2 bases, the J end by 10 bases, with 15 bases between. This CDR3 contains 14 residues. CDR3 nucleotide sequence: TGTGCCAGCAGTTTAGGGTGGCTAGGTGAAGAGCAGTTCTTC. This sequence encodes CASSLGWLGEEQFF.

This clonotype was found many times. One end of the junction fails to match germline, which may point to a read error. The CDR3: CASSPDRADTQYF. As DNA, the CDR3 is TGTGCCAGCAGCCCGGATCGGGCAGATACGCAGTATTTT. The chain combines TRBV5-1 with TRBJ2-3, with D hard to call. Germline V lookup: CDR1 SGHRS, CDR2 YFSETQ. The CDR3 has 13 amino acids. Variable domain in full (rest from reference TRBV5-1 and TRBJ2-3): KAGVTQTPRYLIKTRGQQVTLSCSPISGHRSVSWYQQTPGQGLQFLFEYFSETQRNKGNFPGRFSGRQFSNSRSEMNVSTLELGDSALYLCASSPDRADTQYFGPGTRLTVL.

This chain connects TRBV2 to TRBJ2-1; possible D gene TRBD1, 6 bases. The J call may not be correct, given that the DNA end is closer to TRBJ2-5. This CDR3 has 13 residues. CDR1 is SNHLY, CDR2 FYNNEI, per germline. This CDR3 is CASSRDKVETQYF. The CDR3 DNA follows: TGTGCCAGCTCCCGGGACAAGGTGGAGACCCAGTACTTC.

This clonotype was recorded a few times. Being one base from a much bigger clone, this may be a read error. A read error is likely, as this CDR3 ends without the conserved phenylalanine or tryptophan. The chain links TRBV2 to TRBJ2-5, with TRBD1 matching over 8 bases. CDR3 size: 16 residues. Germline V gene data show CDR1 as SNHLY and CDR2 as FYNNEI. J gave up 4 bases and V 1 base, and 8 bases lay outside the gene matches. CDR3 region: CASSEGARQGTETQYL. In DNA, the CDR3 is TGTGCCAGCAGTGAAGGGGCGAGACAGGGGACAGAGACCCAGTACCTC.

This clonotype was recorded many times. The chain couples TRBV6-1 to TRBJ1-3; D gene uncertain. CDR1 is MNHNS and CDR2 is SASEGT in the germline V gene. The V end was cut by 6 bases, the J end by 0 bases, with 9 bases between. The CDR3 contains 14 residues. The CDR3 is CASRNSLSGNTIYF. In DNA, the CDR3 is TGTGCCAGCAGGAACAGCCTCTCTGGAAACACCATATATTTT.

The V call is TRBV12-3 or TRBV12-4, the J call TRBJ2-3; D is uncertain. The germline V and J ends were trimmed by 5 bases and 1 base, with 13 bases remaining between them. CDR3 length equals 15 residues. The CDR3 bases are TGTGCCAGCAGTCCACAGCTTAGGGGCACAGATACGCAGTATTTT. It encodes CASSPQLRGTDTQYF.

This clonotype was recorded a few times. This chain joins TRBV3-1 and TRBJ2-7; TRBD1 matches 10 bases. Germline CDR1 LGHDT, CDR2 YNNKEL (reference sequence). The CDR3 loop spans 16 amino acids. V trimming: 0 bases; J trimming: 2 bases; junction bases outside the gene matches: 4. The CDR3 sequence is CASSQDQGTGAYEQYF. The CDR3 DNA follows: TGTGCCAGCAGCCAAGATCAAGGGACAGGGGCCTACGAGCAGTACTTC.

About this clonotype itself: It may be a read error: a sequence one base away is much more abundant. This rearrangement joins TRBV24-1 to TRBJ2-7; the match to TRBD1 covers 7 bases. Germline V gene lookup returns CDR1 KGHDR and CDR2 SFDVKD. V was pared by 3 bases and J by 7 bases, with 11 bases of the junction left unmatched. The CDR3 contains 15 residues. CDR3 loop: CATSDPGTAYNEQYF. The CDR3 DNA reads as TGTGCCACCAGTGATCCTGGGACAGCTTACAATGAGCAGTACTTC.

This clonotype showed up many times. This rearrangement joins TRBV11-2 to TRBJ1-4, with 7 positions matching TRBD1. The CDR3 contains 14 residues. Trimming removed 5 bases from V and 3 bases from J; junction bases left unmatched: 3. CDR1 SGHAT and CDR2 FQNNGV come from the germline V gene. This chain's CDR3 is CASSEQGSNEKLFF. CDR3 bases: TGTGCCAGCAGCGAACAGGGGTCTAATGAAAAACTGTTTTTT.

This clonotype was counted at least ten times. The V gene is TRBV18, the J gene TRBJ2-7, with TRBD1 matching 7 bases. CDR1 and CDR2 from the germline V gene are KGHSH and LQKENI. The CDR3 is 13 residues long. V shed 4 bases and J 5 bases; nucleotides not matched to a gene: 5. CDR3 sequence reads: CASSLGQVDEQYF. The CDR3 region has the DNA TGTGCCAGCTCACTCGGACAGGTTGACGAGCAGTACTTC.

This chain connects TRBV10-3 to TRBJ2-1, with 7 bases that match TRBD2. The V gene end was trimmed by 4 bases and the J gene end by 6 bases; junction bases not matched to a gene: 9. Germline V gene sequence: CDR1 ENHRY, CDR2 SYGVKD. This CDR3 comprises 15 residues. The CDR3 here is CAISGPLAPLNEQFF. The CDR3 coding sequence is TGTGCCATCAGTGGGCCACTAGCGCCCCTCAATGAGCAGTTCTTC.

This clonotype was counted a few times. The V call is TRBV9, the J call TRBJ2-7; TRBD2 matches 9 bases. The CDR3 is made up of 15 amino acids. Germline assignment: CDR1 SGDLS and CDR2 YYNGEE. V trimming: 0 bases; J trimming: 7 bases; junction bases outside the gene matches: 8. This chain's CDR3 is CASSVVPAGGGEQYF. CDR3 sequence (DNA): TGTGCCAGCAGCGTAGTTCCAGCGGGAGGTGGGGAGCAGTACTTC.

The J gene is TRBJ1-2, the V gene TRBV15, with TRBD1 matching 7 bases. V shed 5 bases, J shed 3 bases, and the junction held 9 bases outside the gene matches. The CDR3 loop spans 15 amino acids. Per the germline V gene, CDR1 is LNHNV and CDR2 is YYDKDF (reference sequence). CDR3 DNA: TGTGCCACCAGCGCACGGGACAGCGTAGACTATGGCTACACCTTC. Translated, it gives CATSARDSVDYGYTF.